The 24 T cell receptor beta chains below all came from one sample that was sequenced in a study of shared clonotypes between healthy human individuals. Here immunoSEQ multiplex PCR was the method, and the copy in TCRdb shows in-frame clones only, minus some. Of 950,000 to 1,100,000 clones in the sample, around 78% were seen once. The sample was memory CD4+ T cells from PBMCs. The subset is: CD45RA-negative fraction. Every receptor here comes from a young man in good health. Some clones in this sample may be carry-over from other donors' samples.

V gene TRBV27 combines with J gene TRBJ1-2; unclear D gene. The V gene lost 1 base and the J gene lost 8 bases, with 14 bases spanning the gap. The CDR3 spans 14 residues. CDR1 is MNHEY and CDR2 is SMNVEV in the germline V gene (reference sequence). The CDR3 sequence: CASSLYDGSRGYTF. Written as DNA, the CDR3 is TGTGCCAGCAGTTTATACGACGGCTCGAGAGGCTACACCTTC.

The CDR3 loop is CASSFVARGYQETQYF. The CDR3 coding sequence is TGTGCCAGCAGTTTCGTGGCCAGGGGCTACCAAGAGACCCAGTACTTC. The J gene is TRBJ2-5, the V gene TRBV27; possibly TRBD1 for D (6 bases). The CDR3 length is 16 residues. V was clipped by 3 bases and J by 0 bases, with 14 bases between them. Germline CDR1 is MNHEY and CDR2 is SMNVEV (reference sequence).

The CDR3 reads CASQFRGSYNEQFF. The CDR3 coding sequence is TGTGCCAGCCAATTTAGAGGGTCCTACAATGAGCAGTTCTTC. This chain uses TRBV7-8 with TRBJ2-1; maybe TRBD2 (5 bases). CDR1 and CDR2 from the germline V gene are SGHVS and FQNEAQ. Trimming pared 8 bases from V and 1 base from J, leaving 12 bases between. The length of the CDR3 is 14 residues.

This chain joins TRBV7-8 and TRBJ2-7; TRBD2 aligns across 7 bases. The CDR3 totals 14 residues. The trim removed 2 bases at V and 5 bases at J, leaving 6 bases unmatched. Per germline, CDR1 SGHVS and CDR2 FQNEAQ. The CDR3 DNA follows: TGTGCCAGCAGCTTAAAGCGGGAATCCCACGAGCAGTACTTC. This encodes CASSLKRESHEQYF.

The gene calls are TRBV19 and TRBJ1-5; D unclear. Germline values: CDR1 LNHDA, CDR2 SQIVND (reference sequence). V lost 7 bases to trimming and J lost 0 bases, with 13 bases between them. This CDR3 is 15 amino acids long. CDR3 sequence reads: CASTLGLNSNQPQHF. CDR3 DNA: TGTGCCAGTACCTTAGGGTTAAATAGCAATCAGCCCCAGCATTTT.

Of note for this clone: With a much larger clone just one base away, this may be a read error. The CDR3 DNA follows: TGTGCCAGCAGCTCAGGGACAGGGGAAGAGACCCAGTACTTC. Its translation is CASSSGTGEETQYF. The chain employs TRBV11-2 and TRBJ2-5; 10 nucleotides match TRBD1. The CDR3 contains 14 residues. V shed 4 bases, J shed 3 bases, and the junction held 2 bases outside the gene matches. Germline V gene sequence: CDR1 SGHAT, CDR2 FQNNGV. The entire variable domain, with the rest obtained from reference TRBV11-2 and TRBJ2-5, is as follows: EAGVAQSPRYKIIEKRQSVAFWCNPISGHATLYWYQQILGQGPKLLIQFQNNGVVDDSQLPKDRFSAERLKGVDSTLKIQPAKLEDSAVYLCASSSGTGEETQYFGPGTRLLVL.

The V gene is TRBV7-9, the J gene TRBJ2-7; 7 nucleotides match TRBD1. J gave up 4 bases and V 5 bases, and 8 bases lay outside the gene matches. Per the germline V gene, CDR1 is SEHNR and CDR2 is FQNEAQ (reference sequence). The CDR3 loop spans 14 amino acids. This chain's CDR3 is CASSRATGWYEQYF. The CDR3 DNA follows: TGTGCCAGCAGCCGAGCGACAGGGTGGTACGAGCAGTACTTC.

A word on this clone: A much larger clone lies a single base off, so this may be a read error. This sample also contains other DNA sequences that code for the same CDR3. The chain links TRBV29-1 to TRBJ1-1; D unclear. The CDR3 runs 15 residues. CDR1 SQVTM and CDR2 ANQGSEA come from the germline V gene. The CDR3 spells CSVDKEGIGITGAFF. The DNA of the CDR3 is TGCAGCGTTGATAAAGAAGGGATTGGGATCACTGGAGCTTTCTTT.

The CDR3 DNA reads as TGCGCCAGCAGCTTGGACGGGACAGGGGACTATGGCTACACCTTC. Residues: CASSLDGTGDYGYTF. V gene TRBV5-1 combines with J gene TRBJ1-2; TRBD1 agrees at 10 bases. Germline CDR1 SGHRS, CDR2 YFSETQ. The V gene end was trimmed by 0 bases and the J gene end by 3 bases; junction bases not matched to a gene: 2. The CDR3 is 15 residues long.

The CDR3: CARSLAPTGTGTLGGYGYTF. For the CDR3, the DNA is TGTGCCAGAAGCTTGGCACCGACGGGGACAGGGACCCTTGGGGGCTATGGCTACACCTTC. The rearrangement uses TRBV7-5 and TRBJ1-2; TRBD1 is the table's D call, not checked against the DNA. TRBV7-5 is a pseudogene segment. The CDR3 contains 20 residues.

The chain has TRBV27 and TRBJ1-3; D not certain. The V gene lost 5 bases and the J gene lost 0 bases, with 17 bases spanning the gap. Germline V gene lookup returns CDR1 MNHEY and CDR2 SMNVEV (reference sequence). There are 17 residues in the CDR3. The CDR3 reads CASSPRTLTASGNTIYF. The CDR3 nucleotides read TGTGCCAGCAGTCCGAGGACCCTGACCGCCTCTGGAAACACCATATATTTT.

The chain recombines TRBV6-1 with TRBJ1-5; tentatively, D is TRBD1 (6 bases). CDR1 and CDR2 (germline): MNHNS, SASEGT. V lost 5 bases to trimming and J lost 3 bases, with 14 bases between them. This CDR3 is built from 15 residues. CDR3 amino acids: CASSSRRGDNQPQHF. The CDR3 nucleotides are TGTGCCAGCAGTTCGAGAAGGGGGGACAATCAGCCCCAGCATTTT.

This rearrangement joins TRBV6-1 to TRBJ1-5; 8 bases agree with TRBD1. Germline V lookup: CDR1 MNHNS, CDR2 SASEGT. After removal of 6 bases from V and 4 bases from J, the junction contained 5 bases not matched to a gene. The CDR3 extends over 14 amino acids. CDR3 sequence reads: CASSLGTGNQPQHF. In DNA form, the CDR3 reads TGTGCCAGCAGCCTTGGGACAGGTAATCAGCCCCAGCATTTT.

This chain connects TRBV20-1 to TRBJ2-1; D tentatively reads TRBD1 or TRBD2 (6 bases each). V was pared by 5 bases and J by 12 bases, with 11 bases between. Germline V CDR1 and CDR2: DFQATT, SNEGSKA (reference sequence). The CDR3 consists of 10 residues. This chain's CDR3 is CSAGGTLQFF. The CDR3 nucleotides read TGCAGTGCTGGAGGGACATTGCAGTTCTTC.

J is TRBJ1-5 and V is TRBV5-1; maybe TRBD1 (5 bases). This CDR3 has 14 residues. Trimming stripped 3 bases from V and 7 bases from J, with 14 bases between. Germline assignment: CDR1 SGHRS and CDR2 YFSETQ. The CDR3 spells CASSSAGGVQPQHF. In DNA, the CDR3 is TGCGCCAGCAGCTCTGCGGGGGGAGTGCAGCCCCAGCATTTT.

The CDR3 region has the DNA TGTGCCAGCAGCAATCCACCGCCCAGGGTGGGGAACACTGAAGCTTTCTTT. Its protein product is CASSNPPPRVGNTEAFF. The V and J genes are TRBV7-9 and TRBJ1-1; D might be TRBD1 (5 bases). V was clipped by 5 bases and J by 1 base, with 20 bases between them. Germline values: CDR1 SEHNR, CDR2 FQNEAQ (reference sequence). The CDR3 extends over 17 amino acids.

The chain recombines TRBV2 with TRBJ1-2, with TRBD1 identical over 8 bases. The germline V gene encodes CDR1 SNHLY and CDR2 FYNNEI. This CDR3 comprises 13 residues. J lost 6 bases, V lost 6 bases, and 6 bases had no gene match. Here the CDR3 DNA reads TGTGCCAGCAGGGAGACAGGGGTTCATGGCTACACCTTC. Translating gives CASRETGVHGYTF.

The chain has TRBV14 and TRBJ2-7; 7 bases are a match to TRBD1. The CDR3 totals 14 residues. The J segment lost 3 bases and the V segment lost 2 bases, leaving 4 bases of the junction unmatched. Germline V gives CDR1 SGHDN, CDR2 FVKESK. This CDR3 is CASSQLGTVYEQYF. The CDR3 DNA reads as TGTGCCAGCAGCCAATTAGGGACAGTCTACGAGCAGTACTTC. The full variable domain, its missing parts supplied by reference TRBV14 and TRBJ2-7, is EAGVTQFPSHSVIEKGQTVTLRCDPISGHDNLYWYRRVMGKEIKFLLHFVKESKQDESGMPNNRFLAERTGGTYSTLKVQPAELEDSGVYFCASSQLGTVYEQYFGPGTRLTVT.

The gene calls are TRBV25-1 and TRBJ1-2; maybe TRBD1 (6 bases). This CDR3 contains 14 residues. Looked up from germline, CDR1 is MGHDK and CDR2 is SYGVNS. The ends were cut back, 4 bases at V and 4 bases at J, with 13 bases in the middle. The CDR3 reads CASSGAGVAYGYTF. CDR3 in DNA: TGTGCCAGCAGTGGGGCAGGGGTGGCCTATGGCTACACCTTC.

The chain couples TRBV11-3 to TRBJ2-1; D is perhaps TRBD2 (6 bases). V was clipped by 0 bases and J by 6 bases, with 9 bases between them. The CDR3 loop spans 14 amino acids. Germline CDR1 and CDR2: SGHNT and YENEEA. The CDR3 DNA reads as TGTGCCAGCAGCTTAGAGGGGACTCGCAATGAGCAGTTCTTC. It codes for CASSLEGTRNEQFF.

About this clone: This may be a read error, as it is one base from a much larger clone. J is TRBJ2-5 and V is TRBV5-4, with 8 bases fitting TRBD2. This CDR3 has 15 residues. Germline V CDR1 and CDR2: SGHNT, YYREEE (reference sequence). The ends lost 3 bases at V and 1 base at J; junction bases unmatched: 5. The CDR3 is CASSSSGGSQETQYF. The DNA for the CDR3 is TGTGCCAGCAGCTCGTCGGGGGGGTCCCAAGAGACCCAGTACTTC.

The table lists this clone with many counts. The chain is built from TRBV5-4 and TRBJ1-1; the D is unclear. Trimming left V 1 base short and J 4 bases short, with 11 bases between. The germline V gene encodes CDR1 SGHNT and CDR2 YYREEE (reference sequence). The CDR3 loop spans 14 amino acids. The CDR3 DNA follows: TGTGCCAGCAGCTTGAAGGGTACTGGCACTGAAGCTTTCTTT. Protein product: CASSLKGTGTEAFF.

CDR3 sequence: CASSPTLAGVSYEQYF. The DNA for the CDR3 is TGTGCCAGCTCACCAACCCTAGCGGGAGTCTCCTACGAGCAGTACTTC. V gene TRBV18 combines with J gene TRBJ2-7, with 10 positions matching TRBD2. Germline CDR1 KGHSH, CDR2 LQKENI. The length of the CDR3 is 16 residues. The V and J ends lost 2 bases and 0 bases, in that order; junction bases with no gene match: 4.

The sample holds one count of this clone. The chain combines TRBV19 with TRBJ1-4; D unresolved. V was pared by 7 bases and J by 3 bases, with 15 bases between. The CDR3 runs 15 residues. Germline V gene lookup returns CDR1 LNHDA and CDR2 SQIVND (reference sequence). The CDR3 is CASTNSRLSNEKLFF. The DNA of the CDR3 is TGTGCCAGTACCAATAGTCGGCTTTCTAATGAAAAACTGTTTTTT.